This T cell receptor beta chain originates from a study of beta chain features in type 1 diabetes. Study-wide results and limits: TCRB CDR3 length was moderately but significantly reduced in all four CD4+ subsets of Type 1 diabetes patients.

Only a few counts were recorded for this clone. Its specificity is not known. Using CD45RO/CCR7/CD25/CD127/CD95/CD27, CD4+ naive, central memory, regulatory and stem cell-like memory cells were sorted. Per germline, CDR1 SNHLY and CDR2 FYNNEI. V was cut by 6 bases and J by 10 bases, with 19 bases left in between. The CDR3 is 15 residues long. Sequencing targeted expressed TCRB transcripts, as all isolated RNA had been reverse transcribed. The method was immunoSEQ multiplex PCR; TCRdb's version includes in-frame clones alone and lacks a portion of them. The data contain approximately 150,000 clones, roughly an eighth of them singletons.

V is TRBV2 and J is TRBJ1-6, with a weak D call TRBD1 (6 bases). This clonotype was obtained from a man between 18 and 35 years old with type 1 diabetes. Sequencing input: central memory CD4+ T cells from blood. The CDR3 DNA reads as TGTGCCAGCAGGGGCCGGGACAACGTCGGGTCACCCCTCCACTTT. Translating gives CASRGRDNVGSPLHF.